These T cell receptor beta chains were read from a single sample in a study of T-cell reconstitution after alpha-beta-depleted transplantation in children. One entry per CDR3 protein results from TCRdb running MiXCR on the PCR reads. The table records 500,000 or so distinct CDR3 sequences, around 10% of them present only once. Material: PBMCs, mostly from graft donor cells, obtained 180 days after TCRalphabeta/CD19-depleted stem cell transplant. These receptors were obtained from a female patient between 2 and 15 years old who had a stem cell transplant for aplastic anemia, so the T cells may come from the graft donor. Each CDR3 is given with its conserved first and last residue. The D gene is left open where the match is weak. Part of the rows lack a size; the others show once, few, many or a class for expanded clones.

d_gene	len	abundance	v_gene	j_gene	CDR3aa	CDR3nt
-	16	-	TRBV7-9	TRBJ2-1	CASSLVLGYLYNEQFF	TGTGCCAGCAGCTTAGTTTTGGGATACCTTTACAATGAGCAGTTCTTC
TRBD2	21	-	TRBV11-2	TRBJ2-7	CASSLDPGYSGRVHRHYEQYF	TGTGCCAGCAGCTTAGATCCTGGGTATAGCGGGAGGGTCCATCGTCACTACGAGCAGTACTTC
TRBD1	14	-	TRBV29-1	TRBJ1-3	CSVEGQNSGNTIYF	TGCAGCGTTGAGGGACAGAACTCTGGAAACACCATATATTTT
TRBD2	16	-	TRBV4-3	TRBJ2-7	CASSQDRELAGIEQYF	TGCGCCAGCAGCCAAGATAGGGAACTAGCGGGAATTGAGCAGTACTTC
TRBD1	15	many	TRBV5-5	TRBJ1-5	CASSSPGQVNQPQHF	TGTGCCAGCAGCTCGCCGGGACAGGTCAATCAGCCCCAGCATTTT
TRBD2	17	few	TRBV7-9	TRBJ2-3	CASSSELAGISTDTQYF	TGTGCCAGCAGCTCAGAACTAGCGGGGATTAGCACAGATACGCAGTATTTT
-	15	-	TRBV7-8	TRBJ2-5	CASSLNRGRDETQYF	TGTGCCAGCAGCTTAAATCGGGGGCGCGATGAGACCCAGTACTTC
TRBD2	15	-	TRBV20-1	TRBJ2-1	CSADSSGRIYNEQFF	TGCAGTGCTGATTCTAGCGGGAGAATCTACAATGAGCAGTTCTTC
-	16	-	TRBV5-1	TRBJ2-2	CASSPGPGGRTGELFF	TGCGCCAGCAGCCCCGGTCCGGGGGGCCGGACCGGGGAGCTGTTTTTT
-	17	few	TRBV5-1	TRBJ1-1	CASSLYRGPTMDTEAFF	TGCGCCAGCAGCTTGTATAGGGGCCCAACGATGGACACTGAAGCTTTCTTT
TRBD1	15	-	TRBV4-3	TRBJ2-5	CASSRGDREGETQYF	TGCGCCAGCAGCCGGGGGGACAGGGAAGGGGAGACCCAGTACTTC
-	14	-	TRBV7-2	TRBJ1-6	CASSLSRPNSPLHF	TGTGCCAGCAGTCTCAGTAGACCCAATTCACCCCTCCACTTT
-	13	few	TRBV15	TRBJ1-2	CATSRRPYYGYTF	TGTGCCACCAGCAGACGCCCGTACTATGGCTACACCTTC
-	16	-	TRBV9	TRBJ2-1	CASSVGYLANYNEQFF	TGTGCCAGCAGCGTAGGATACCTAGCGAATTACAATGAGCAGTTCTTC
-	15	-	TRBV4-1	TRBJ2-5	CASSQGRLFEETQYF	TGCGCCAGCAGCCAAGGGAGGCTATTCGAGGAGACCCAGTACTTC
TRBD2	15	few	TRBV7-9	TRBJ2-5	CASSLGQGTSGRRDF	TGTGCCAGCAGCTTAGGGCAAGGGACTAGCGGGAGACGGGACTTC
TRBD2	17	few	TRBV5-1	TRBJ2-2	CASSLEKTSGLRGELFF	TGCGCCAGCAGCTTGGAAAAGACTAGCGGGCTTAGAGGGGAGCTGTTTTTT
TRBD2	16	-	TRBV6-1	TRBJ2-5	CASSARLAGVAETQYF	TGTGCCAGCAGTGCACGACTAGCGGGGGTGGCCGAGACCCAGTACTTC
-	11	many	TRBV20-1	TRBJ2-5	CSALGGETQYF	TGCAGTGCCCTCGGGGGAGAGACCCAGTACTTC
-	15	-	TRBV2	TRBJ2-5	CASSDATRSGETQYF	TGTGCCAGCAGTGACGCGACTCGCTCGGGGGAGACCCAGTACTTC
-	13	many	TRBV29-1	TRBJ2-7	CSVEGELSYEQYF	TGCAGCGTGGAAGGCGAGCTCTCCTACGAGCAGTACTTC